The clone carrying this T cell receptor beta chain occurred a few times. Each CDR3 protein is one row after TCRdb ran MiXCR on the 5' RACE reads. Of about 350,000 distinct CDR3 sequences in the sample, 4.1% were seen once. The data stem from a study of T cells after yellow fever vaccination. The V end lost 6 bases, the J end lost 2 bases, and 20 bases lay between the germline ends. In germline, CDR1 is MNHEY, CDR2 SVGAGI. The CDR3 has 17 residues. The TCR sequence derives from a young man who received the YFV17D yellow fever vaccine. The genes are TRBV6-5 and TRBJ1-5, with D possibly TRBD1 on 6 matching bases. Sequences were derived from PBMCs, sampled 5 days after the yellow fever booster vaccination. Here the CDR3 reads CASRRTVPNGGNQPQHF. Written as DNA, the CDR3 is TGTGCCAGCAGGAGGACAGTTCCCAACGGTGGCAATCAGCCCCAGCATTTT.